A selection of T cell receptor beta chains follows, all from one sample in a study of Graves' ophthalmopathy and Graves' hyperthyroidism. TCRdb reprocessed the multiplex PCR reads via MiXCR and lists one record per CDR3 protein. The sample includes 340,000 or so distinct CDR3 sequences, 15% to 20% of them seen just once. Material for sequencing was peripheral blood. These TCRs come from an adult man with Graves' ophthalmopathy. The conserved cysteine and the conserved F or W are not part of the CDR3 here.

CDR3aa: SASNPGVNEQY
v_gene: TRBV20-1
j_gene: TRBJ2-7
len: 11

CDR3aa: ASSTYWGTDQPQH
v_gene: TRBV6-1
j_gene: TRBJ1-5
len: 13

CDR3aa: ASSLWGTSGSSEQY
v_gene: TRBV5-1
j_gene: TRBJ2-7
len: 14

CDR3aa: ASSPSGAEYEQY
v_gene: TRBV12-3/TRBV12-4
j_gene: TRBJ2-7
len: 12

CDR3aa: ASSITGSSYEQY
v_gene: TRBV19
j_gene: TRBJ2-7
len: 12

CDR3aa: ASSYTSGEVEQY
v_gene: TRBV6-5
j_gene: TRBJ2-7
len: 12

CDR3aa: ASTLDRAQGGYT
v_gene: TRBV12-3/TRBV12-4
j_gene: TRBJ1-2
len: 12

CDR3aa: SAHRGRSGYT
v_gene: TRBV20-1
j_gene: TRBJ1-2
len: 10

CDR3aa: SASKFGTVNYGYT
v_gene: TRBV20-1
j_gene: TRBJ1-2
len: 13

CDR3aa: SARPLRTGGPETQY
v_gene: TRBV20-1
j_gene: TRBJ2-5
len: 14

CDR3aa: SVAPQGGGAETQY
v_gene: TRBV29-1
j_gene: TRBJ2-5
len: 13

CDR3aa: ASSPRWNTEAF
v_gene: TRBV12-3/TRBV12-4
j_gene: TRBJ1-1
len: 11

CDR3aa: SADSRGLTGELF
v_gene: TRBV20-1
j_gene: TRBJ2-2
len: 12

CDR3aa: ASSSGGLMNTEAF
v_gene: TRBV3-1
j_gene: TRBJ1-1
len: 13

CDR3aa: ASSYSHRGRYEQY
v_gene: TRBV6-5
j_gene: TRBJ2-7
len: 13

CDR3aa: ASSHLNREAF
v_gene: TRBV14
j_gene: TRBJ1-1
len: 10

CDR3aa: ASRGLAGGTGELF
v_gene: TRBV2
j_gene: TRBJ2-2
len: 13

CDR3aa: ASSLGSQKNTEAF
v_gene: TRBV11-2
j_gene: TRBJ1-1
len: 13

CDR3aa: ASSHGTHYGYT
v_gene: TRBV4-1
j_gene: TRBJ1-2
len: 11

CDR3aa: ASSVVAGAGGETQY
v_gene: TRBV11-2
j_gene: TRBJ2-5
len: 14